The T cell receptor (beta chain) under discussion was sequenced for a study of shared T cell receptors in the human thymus. Trimming pared 4 bases from V and 2 bases from J, leaving 18 bases between. CDR1 and CDR2 (germline): MNHEY, SVGAGI. This CDR3 is built from 16 residues. Data came from immunoSEQ multiplex PCR; TCRdb stores just in-frame clones and leaves some out. The sample consists of hundreds of thousands of clones, more than 85% of them appearing once. The clonotype comes from a human donor. The rearrangement links TRBV6-5 to TRBJ2-7; D unclear. Sequencing input: thymocytes. DNA for the CDR3: TGTGCCAGCAGTTCCGATACTCTTTTTCCCCCCTACGAGCAGTACTTC. Translated: CASSSDTLFPPYEQYF.